A selection of T cell receptor beta chains follows, all from one sample in a study of Ad26.COV2.S vaccination and SARS-CoV-2 variants. Some clones are missing from TCRdb's copy, which holds only in-frame ones; the method was immunoSEQ multiplex PCR. The repertoire holds a few hundred thousand clones, with around 88% as singletons. The material sequenced was peripheral blood, taken in a trial of Ad26.COV2.S vaccine versus placebo. The receptors originated from a person aged 18 to 59 who received the Ad26.COV2.S COVID-19 vaccine or a placebo. CDR3s include the opening cysteine and the closing phenylalanine or tryptophan. A D gene is named only where the DNA matches it firmly. The size field is filled for only some rows; it gives once, few, many or a size class.

v_gene: TRBV5-1; d_gene: .; j_gene: TRBJ1-5; abundance: .; CDR3nt: TGCGCCAGCAGCGTGGATAGCAATCAGCCCCAGCATTTT; CDR3aa: CASSVDSNQPQHF
v_gene: TRBV18; d_gene: TRBD2; j_gene: TRBJ2-3; abundance: .; CDR3nt: TGTGCCAGCTCACCGCGGCAGAAGCTTAACAGCGGGAGTGCAGATACGCAGTATTTT; CDR3aa: CASSPRQKLNSGSADTQYF
v_gene: TRBV5-1; d_gene: TRBD2; j_gene: TRBJ2-7; abundance: .; CDR3nt: TGCGCCAGCAGCTCGGGGGGGCAGGGCTTTGCTCTGGAGCAGTACTTC; CDR3aa: CASSSGGQGFALEQYF
v_gene: TRBV7-2; d_gene: .; j_gene: TRBJ1-1; abundance: once; CDR3nt: TGTGCCAGCAGCCAACAGGGCCGGAGGAACACTGAAGCTTTCTTT; CDR3aa: CASSQQGRRNTEAFF
v_gene: TRBV24-1; d_gene: .; j_gene: TRBJ2-3; abundance: .; CDR3nt: TGTGCCTCCGGGGCTAGCCCCACAGATACGCAGTATTTT; CDR3aa: CASGASPTDTQYF
v_gene: TRBV5-8; d_gene: TRBD2; j_gene: TRBJ2-3; abundance: .; CDR3nt: TGTGCCAGCAGCTTTGGGGTAGCGGGGGGGCAAACAGATACGCAGTATTTT; CDR3aa: CASSFGVAGGQTDTQYF
v_gene: TRBV3-1/TRBV3-2; d_gene: .; j_gene: TRBJ1-2; abundance: .; CDR3nt: TGTGCCAGCAGCCGTAAGGAGGGGGGCGTTAGCTATGGCTACACCTTC; CDR3aa: CASSRKEGGVSYGYTF
v_gene: TRBV19; d_gene: TRBD1; j_gene: TRBJ1-3; abundance: .; CDR3nt: TGTGCCAGTAGTACCGGGACAGGGGGCGGCTGGAACACCATATATTTT; CDR3aa: CASSTGTGGGWNTIYF
v_gene: TRBV18; d_gene: .; j_gene: TRBJ2-7; abundance: .; CDR3nt: TGTGCCAGCTCACCACGCACAGGCCCCCGTTTGGGCGAGCAGTACTTC; CDR3aa: CASSPRTGPRLGEQYF
v_gene: TRBV4-3; d_gene: .; j_gene: TRBJ2-6; abundance: .; CDR3nt: TGCGCCAGCAGCCAAGTTCGCGGCTCTGGGGCCAACGTCCTGACTTTC; CDR3aa: CASSQVRGSGANVLTF
v_gene: TRBV2; d_gene: TRBD1; j_gene: TRBJ1-6; abundance: once; CDR3nt: TGTGCCAGCGAACGGACAGGGGATAATTCACCCCTCCACTTT; CDR3aa: CASERTGDNSPLHF
v_gene: TRBV2; d_gene: TRBD2; j_gene: TRBJ2-1; abundance: .; CDR3nt: TGTGCCAGCAGATCAGCGGGGGGGCCCTCCACGGGAAAGAATGAGCAGTTCTTC; CDR3aa: CASRSAGGPSTGKNEQFF
v_gene: TRBV28; d_gene: TRBD1; j_gene: TRBJ1-3; abundance: .; CDR3nt: TGTGCCAGCAGTCCGACAGGGGGCTCTGGAAACACCATATATTTT; CDR3aa: CASSPTGGSGNTIYF
v_gene: TRBV7-9; d_gene: .; j_gene: TRBJ1-4; abundance: .; CDR3nt: TGTGCCAGCAGTTACCGGGGCACGAATGAAAAACTGTTTTTT; CDR3aa: CASSYRGTNEKLFF
v_gene: TRBV5-1; d_gene: .; j_gene: TRBJ1-2; abundance: .; CDR3nt: TGCGCCAGCAGCTTGGAGCCGGGGGACTATGGCTACACCTTC; CDR3aa: CASSLEPGDYGYTF
v_gene: TRBV7-9; d_gene: .; j_gene: TRBJ1-4; abundance: .; CDR3nt: TGTGCCAGCAGCCCGCGGACAGTCCCTTTTGAAAAACTGTTTTTT; CDR3aa: CASSPRTVPFEKLFF
v_gene: TRBV5-6; d_gene: .; j_gene: TRBJ1-4; abundance: once; CDR3nt: TGTGCCAGCAGTAGGGTGGGAGCTAATGAAAAACTGTTTTTT; CDR3aa: CASSRVGANEKLFF
v_gene: TRBV19; d_gene: .; j_gene: TRBJ1-1; abundance: .; CDR3nt: TGTGCCAGTAGTCCGTGGGCGTTGGGGAACACTGAAGCTTTCTTT; CDR3aa: CASSPWALGNTEAFF
v_gene: TRBV2; d_gene: .; j_gene: TRBJ2-1; abundance: once; CDR3nt: TGTGCCAGCAGTGAAGGGAAAAGCTCCTACAATGAGCAGTTCTTC; CDR3aa: CASSEGKSSYNEQFF
v_gene: TRBV9; d_gene: .; j_gene: TRBJ2-1; abundance: .; CDR3nt: TGTGCCAGCGACTCAGGACGCTCCTACAATGAGCAGTTCTTC; CDR3aa: CASDSGRSYNEQFF
v_gene: TRBV18; d_gene: TRBD1; j_gene: TRBJ2-3; abundance: .; CDR3nt: TGTGCCAGCTCACCACAAACAGGGGTTGGGGATACGCAGTATTTT; CDR3aa: CASSPQTGVGDTQYF
v_gene: TRBV29-1; d_gene: TRBD2; j_gene: TRBJ2-1; abundance: .; CDR3nt: TGCAGCGTTGTTTCTGCGACTAGCGGGAGGAGGAATGAGCAGTTCTTC; CDR3aa: CSVVSATSGRRNEQFF
v_gene: TRBV11-2; d_gene: TRBD1; j_gene: TRBJ1-2; abundance: .; CDR3nt: TGTGCCAGCAGCTTAGGGACAGGGAACTATGGCTACACCTTC; CDR3aa: CASSLGTGNYGYTF
v_gene: TRBV30; d_gene: .; j_gene: TRBJ2-2; abundance: .; CDR3nt: TGTGCCTGGAGTGTAGCAGGGGAGAGCGGGGAGCTGTTTTTT; CDR3aa: CAWSVAGESGELFF
v_gene: TRBV3-1/TRBV3-2; d_gene: TRBD1; j_gene: TRBJ1-3; abundance: .; CDR3nt: TGTGCCAGCAGCCAAGAAACAGGGGCCAGAAACACCATATATTTT; CDR3aa: CASSQETGARNTIYF
v_gene: TRBV19; d_gene: TRBD1; j_gene: TRBJ1-5; abundance: .; CDR3nt: TGTGCCAGTAGTCCGGGACAGTGGATGGGCAATCAGCCCCAGCATTTT; CDR3aa: CASSPGQWMGNQPQHF
v_gene: TRBV5-1; d_gene: TRBD2; j_gene: TRBJ2-5; abundance: few; CDR3nt: TGCGCCAGCAGCTTAATAGCGGGAGCGGGGACCCAGTACTTC; CDR3aa: CASSLIAGAGTQYF
v_gene: TRBV4-3; d_gene: TRBD2; j_gene: TRBJ2-3; abundance: .; CDR3nt: TGCGCCAGCAGCCAGGGACTAGCGGAGCCTAGCACAGATACGCAGTATTTT; CDR3aa: CASSQGLAEPSTDTQYF
v_gene: TRBV7-3; d_gene: .; j_gene: TRBJ2-3; abundance: .; CDR3nt: TGTGCCAGCAGCTTAGTCCCGGACGCCCCCGCTACGCAGTATTTT; CDR3aa: CASSLVPDAPATQYF
v_gene: TRBV30; d_gene: TRBD1; j_gene: TRBJ1-4; abundance: .; CDR3nt: TGTGCCTGGAGCACCTACGGGACAGGCCAAGGGAAACTGTTTTTT; CDR3aa: CAWSTYGTGQGKLFF
v_gene: TRBV18; d_gene: .; j_gene: TRBJ1-2; abundance: .; CDR3nt: TGTGCCAGCTCACCACCCCGTGGGGGGCATGGCGGAGGTGGCTACACCTTC; CDR3aa: CASSPPRGGHGGGGYTF
v_gene: TRBV2; d_gene: TRBD1; j_gene: TRBJ1-2; abundance: .; CDR3nt: TGTGCCAGCCGCCATCTTAGGGACAGGCTAAACTATGGCTACACCTTC; CDR3aa: CASRHLRDRLNYGYTF
v_gene: TRBV13; d_gene: .; j_gene: TRBJ2-1; abundance: .; CDR3nt: TGTGCCAGCAGCTTAGTGAGGTCCTACAATGAGCAGTTCTTC; CDR3aa: CASSLVRSYNEQFF
v_gene: TRBV5-8; d_gene: .; j_gene: TRBJ2-5; abundance: .; CDR3nt: TGTGCCAGCAGCTTGGATTTCACCAATCGCCAAGAGACCCAGTACTTC; CDR3aa: CASSLDFTNRQETQYF
v_gene: TRBV12-3/TRBV12-4; d_gene: .; j_gene: TRBJ1-2; abundance: once; CDR3nt: TGTGCCAGCAGCCTTATCAAGAGCTATGGCTACACCTTC; CDR3aa: CASSLIKSYGYTF
v_gene: TRBV29-1; d_gene: .; j_gene: TRBJ1-6; abundance: .; CDR3nt: TGCAGCGCGGGAGATAATTCACCCCTCCACTTT; CDR3aa: CSAGDNSPLHF
v_gene: TRBV6-4; d_gene: .; j_gene: TRBJ2-1; abundance: .; CDR3nt: TGTGCCAGCAGTGACAAGTGGGGCCTCCAGCAGTTCTTC; CDR3aa: CASSDKWGLQQFF
v_gene: TRBV7-2; d_gene: TRBD1; j_gene: TRBJ2-7; abundance: .; CDR3nt: TGTGCCAGCAGCCCCCGGACAGGGTACTCCTACGAGCAGTACTTC; CDR3aa: CASSPRTGYSYEQYF
v_gene: TRBV9; d_gene: TRBD2; j_gene: TRBJ2-1; abundance: .; CDR3nt: TGTGCCAGCAGCTTTAGCGGGGTGAGGTACAATGAGCAGTTCTTC; CDR3aa: CASSFSGVRYNEQFF
v_gene: TRBV6-2/TRBV6-3; d_gene: .; j_gene: TRBJ1-5; abundance: .; CDR3nt: TGTGCCAGCAGTTATGGCGTTTTCCCCCAGCATTTT; CDR3aa: CASSYGVFPQHF
v_gene: TRBV6-1; d_gene: .; j_gene: TRBJ2-5; abundance: .; CDR3nt: TGTGCCAGCAGTGAGTTAGGCGGGACCCAGTACTTC; CDR3aa: CASSELGGTQYF
v_gene: TRBV6-5; d_gene: .; j_gene: TRBJ2-2; abundance: many; CDR3nt: TGTGCCAGCACAGATTCCCCTCAGAACACCGGGGAGCTGTTTTTT; CDR3aa: CASTDSPQNTGELFF
v_gene: TRBV24-1; d_gene: TRBD1; j_gene: TRBJ1-6; abundance: .; CDR3nt: TGTGCCACCACCCGCGACAGGGTTAATTCACCCCTCCACTTT; CDR3aa: CATTRDRVNSPLHF